This T cell receptor beta chain is drawn from a study of vaccination and CD4 T cells after COVID-19. V was pared by 1 base and J by 5 bases, with 5 bases of the junction left unmatched. This CDR3 spans 15 amino acids. Described treatment: approximately nine-day PBMC culture with coronavirus spike peptide pools or control peptides (ViraFEST assay). With the Oncomine TCR Beta short-read assay, DNA from cultured CD4+ T cells was sequenced. TCRdb reanalysed the PCR reads using MiXCR and keeps one entry per CDR3 protein. The sample records 15,000 to 25,000 distinct CDR3 sequences, 60% being singletons. The table lists this clonotype with a few counts. Its antigen is not known. The study, taken as a whole, reports: SARS-CoV-2-reactive clonotypes rose nonsignificantly, with the median going from about 20 to 38. The cohort comprised relatively few convalescent patients, and no early post-infection timepoints were analyzed.

The sample consisted of CD4+ T cells from blood, cultured in vitro, taken after SARS-CoV-2 vaccination. This chain connects TRBV12-3 or TRBV12-4 to TRBJ2-5; 9 bases are a match to TRBD2. The sequence was collected from a human donor who had recovered from COVID-19. The CDR3 DNA is TGTGCCAGCAGTTTAGGCGGGGGGGCCGGGGAGACCCAGTACTTC. Translation: CASSLGGGAGETQYF.